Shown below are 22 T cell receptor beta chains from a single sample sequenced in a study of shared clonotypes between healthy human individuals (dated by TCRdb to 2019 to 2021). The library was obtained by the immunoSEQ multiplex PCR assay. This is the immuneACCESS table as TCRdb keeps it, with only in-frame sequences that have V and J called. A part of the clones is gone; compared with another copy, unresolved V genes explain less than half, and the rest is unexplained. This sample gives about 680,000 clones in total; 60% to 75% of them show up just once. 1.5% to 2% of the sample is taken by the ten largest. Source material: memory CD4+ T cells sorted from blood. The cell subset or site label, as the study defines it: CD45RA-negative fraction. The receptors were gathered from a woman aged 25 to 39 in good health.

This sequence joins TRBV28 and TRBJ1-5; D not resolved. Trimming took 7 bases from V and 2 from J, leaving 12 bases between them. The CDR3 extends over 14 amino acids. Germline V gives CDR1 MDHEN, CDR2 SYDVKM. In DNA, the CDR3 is TGTGCCAGCAACTCGGTCTTTGGCAATCAGCCCCAGCATTTT. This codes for CASNSVFGNQPQHF.

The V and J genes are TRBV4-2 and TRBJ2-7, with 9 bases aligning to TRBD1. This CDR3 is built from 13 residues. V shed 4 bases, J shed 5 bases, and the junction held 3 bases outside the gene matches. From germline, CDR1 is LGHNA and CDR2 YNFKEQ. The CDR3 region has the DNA TGTGCCAGCAGCCTACAGGGGGCGAACGAGCAGTACTTC. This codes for CASSLQGANEQYF.

The CDR3 protein is CASSLGGTQPQHF. CDR3 in DNA: TGTGCCAGCAGCTTAGGGGGGACTCAGCCCCAGCATTTT. The chain uses TRBV13 and TRBJ1-5, with a possible D match to TRBD1 (5 bases). The CDR3 is 13 residues long. V dropped 0 bases and J dropped 6 bases, with 6 bases sitting between them. Looked up from germline, CDR1 is PRHDT and CDR2 is FYEKMQ (reference sequence).

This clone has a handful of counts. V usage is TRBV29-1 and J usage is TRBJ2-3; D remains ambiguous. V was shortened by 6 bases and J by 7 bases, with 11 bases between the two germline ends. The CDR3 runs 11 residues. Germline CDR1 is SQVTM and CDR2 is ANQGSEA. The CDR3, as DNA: TGCAGCGTGTCATGGGGAAATACGCAGTATTTT. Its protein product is CSVSWGNTQYF.

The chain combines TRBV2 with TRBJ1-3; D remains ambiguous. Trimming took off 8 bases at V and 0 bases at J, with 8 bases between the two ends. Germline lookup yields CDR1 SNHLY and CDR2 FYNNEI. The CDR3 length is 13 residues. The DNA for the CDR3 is TGTGCCAGCCTCCGGGACTCTGGAAACACCATATATTTT. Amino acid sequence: CASLRDSGNTIYF.

CDR3 in DNA: TGTGCCAGCACCCCAGCCGGGGAGCGGTCCTACAATGAGCAGTTCTTC. Protein: CASTPAGERSYNEQFF. The rearrangement joins TRBV5-4 to TRBJ2-1, with D tentatively TRBD2 (5 bases). V lost 6 bases and J 1 base, leaving 17 bases between the germline ends. The germline V gene has CDR1 SGHNT and CDR2 YYREEE (reference sequence). The CDR3 extends over 16 amino acids.

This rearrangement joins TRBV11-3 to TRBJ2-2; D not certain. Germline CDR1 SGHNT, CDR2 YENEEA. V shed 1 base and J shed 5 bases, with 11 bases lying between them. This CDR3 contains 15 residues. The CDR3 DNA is TGTGCCAGCAGCTTAGTGGGCCTCAATACCGGGGAGCTGTTTTTT. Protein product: CASSLVGLNTGELFF. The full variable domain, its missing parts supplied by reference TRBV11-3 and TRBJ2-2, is EAGVVQSPRYKIIEKKQPVAFWCNPISGHNTLYWYLQNLGQGPELLIRYENEEAVDDSQLPKDRFSAERLKGVDSTLKIQPAELGDSAVYLCASSLVGLNTGELFFGEGSRLTVL.

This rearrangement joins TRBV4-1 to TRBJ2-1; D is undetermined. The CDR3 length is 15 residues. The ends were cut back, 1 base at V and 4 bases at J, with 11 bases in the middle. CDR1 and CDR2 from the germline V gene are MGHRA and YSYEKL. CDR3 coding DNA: TGCGCCAGCAGCCAAGCGGCAGGTTCGTACAATGAGCAGTTCTTC. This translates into CASSQAAGSYNEQFF.

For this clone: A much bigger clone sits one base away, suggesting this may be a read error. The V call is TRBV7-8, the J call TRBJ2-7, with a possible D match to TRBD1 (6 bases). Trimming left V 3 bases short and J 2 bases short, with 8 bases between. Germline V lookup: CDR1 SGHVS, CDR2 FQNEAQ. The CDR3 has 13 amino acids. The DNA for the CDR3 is TGTGCCAGCAGCTTCCAGGGGACCTACGAGCAGTACTTC. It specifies CASSFQGTYEQYF.

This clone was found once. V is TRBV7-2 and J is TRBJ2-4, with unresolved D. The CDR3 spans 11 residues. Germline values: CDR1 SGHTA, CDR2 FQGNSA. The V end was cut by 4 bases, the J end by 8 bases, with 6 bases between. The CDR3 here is CASSSGDIQYF. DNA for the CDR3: TGTGCCAGCAGCTCGGGTGACATTCAGTACTTC.

Written as DNA, the CDR3 is TGTGCCAGCGGACGACTTAGCTACGAGCAGTACTTC. Its translation: CASGRLSYEQYF. The chain links TRBV2 to TRBJ2-7; D remains unclear. The V gene lost 8 bases and the J gene lost 3 bases, with 11 bases spanning the gap. This CDR3 contains 12 residues. CDR1 and CDR2 (germline): SNHLY, FYNNEI.

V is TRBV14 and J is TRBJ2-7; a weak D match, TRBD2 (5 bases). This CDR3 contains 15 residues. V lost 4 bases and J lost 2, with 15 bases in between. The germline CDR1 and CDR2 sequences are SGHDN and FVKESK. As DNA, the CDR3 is TGTGCCAGCAGCCCACACAACGGGGTCCCCTACGAGCAGTACTTC. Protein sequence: CASSPHNGVPYEQYF.

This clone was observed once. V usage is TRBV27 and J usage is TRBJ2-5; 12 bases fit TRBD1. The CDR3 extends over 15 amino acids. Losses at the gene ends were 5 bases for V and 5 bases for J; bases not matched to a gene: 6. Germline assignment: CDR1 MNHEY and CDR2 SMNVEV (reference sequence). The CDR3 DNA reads TGTGCCAGCAGTACCTGGGACAGGGGGCTGGAGACCCAGTACTTC. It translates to CASSTWDRGLETQYF.

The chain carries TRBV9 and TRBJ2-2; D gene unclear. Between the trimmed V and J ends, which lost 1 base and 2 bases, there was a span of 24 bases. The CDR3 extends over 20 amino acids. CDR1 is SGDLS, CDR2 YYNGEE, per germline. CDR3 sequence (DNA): TGTGCCAGCAGCGTATCCCAGGTCCGGTATTTGGGCAGCAACACCGGGGAGCTGTTTTTT. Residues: CASSVSQVRYLGSNTGELFF. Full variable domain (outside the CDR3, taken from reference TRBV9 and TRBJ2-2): DSGVTQTPKHLITATGQRVTLRCSPRSGDLSVYWYQQSLDQGLQFLIQYYNGEERAKGNILERFSAQQFPDLHSELNLSSLELGDSALYFCASSVSQVRYLGSNTGELFFGEGSRLTVL.

In DNA, the CDR3 is TGTGCCAGCAGCTTCCGCTGGGGCAACTCTGGAAACACCATATATTTT. Its translation is CASSFRWGNSGNTIYF. The V gene is TRBV7-8, the J gene TRBJ1-3; possible D gene TRBD1, 5 bases. V was shortened by 3 bases and J by 0 bases, with 12 bases between the two germline ends. The CDR3 consists of 16 residues. Germline V gene lookup returns CDR1 SGHVS and CDR2 FQNEAQ.

CDR3 DNA: TGTGCCAGCAGCCGAATAAGGACTAGAGGGGATACGCAGTATTTT. As protein: CASSRIRTRGDTQYF. This chain links TRBV7-9 with TRBJ2-3, with 7 bases aligning to TRBD2. Trimming at V came to 5 bases and at J to 6 bases, leaving 11 bases not matched to a gene. From germline, CDR1 is SEHNR and CDR2 FQNEAQ (reference sequence). The CDR3 sequence is 15 residues long.

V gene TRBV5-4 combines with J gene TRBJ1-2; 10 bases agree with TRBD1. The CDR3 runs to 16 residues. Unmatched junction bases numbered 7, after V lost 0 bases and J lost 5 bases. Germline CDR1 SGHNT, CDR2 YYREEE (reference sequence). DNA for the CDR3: TGTGCCAGCAGCTTGGCCGTACGACAGGGGGCGTATGGCTACACCTTC. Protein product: CASSLAVRQGAYGYTF.

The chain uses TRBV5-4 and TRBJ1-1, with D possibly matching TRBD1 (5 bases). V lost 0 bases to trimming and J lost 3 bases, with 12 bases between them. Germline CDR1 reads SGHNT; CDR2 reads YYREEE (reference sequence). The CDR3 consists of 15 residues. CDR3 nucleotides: TGTGCCAGCAGCTTGGATCAGGGTTCGTACACTGAAGCTTTCTTT. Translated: CASSLDQGSYTEAFF.

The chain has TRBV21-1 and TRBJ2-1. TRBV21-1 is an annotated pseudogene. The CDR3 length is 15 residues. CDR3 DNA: TGTGCCAGCAGCAAAGTAGTAGGCCTCCCACAAATTGGGTTCTTC. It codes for CASSKVVGLPQIGFF.

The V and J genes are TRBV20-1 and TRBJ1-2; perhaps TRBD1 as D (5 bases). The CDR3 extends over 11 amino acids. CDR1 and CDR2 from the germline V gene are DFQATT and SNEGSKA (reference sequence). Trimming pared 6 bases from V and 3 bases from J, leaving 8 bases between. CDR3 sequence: CSAGDYYGYTF. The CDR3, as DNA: TGCAGTGCCGGGGACTACTATGGCTACACCTTC.

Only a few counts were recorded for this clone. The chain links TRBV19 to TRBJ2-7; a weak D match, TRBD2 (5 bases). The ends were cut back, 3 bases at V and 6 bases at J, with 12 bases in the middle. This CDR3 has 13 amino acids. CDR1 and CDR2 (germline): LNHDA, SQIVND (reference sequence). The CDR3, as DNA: TGTGCCAGTAGTATCATATTAGGAGGCGAGCAGTACTTC. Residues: CASSIILGGEQYF.

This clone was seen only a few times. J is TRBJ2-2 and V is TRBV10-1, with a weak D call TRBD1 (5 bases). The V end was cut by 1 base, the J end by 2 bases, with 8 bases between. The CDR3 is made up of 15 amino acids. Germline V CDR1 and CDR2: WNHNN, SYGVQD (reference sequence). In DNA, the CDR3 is TGCGCCAGCAGTGAGTTTCGGACAAACACCGGGGAGCTGTTTTTT. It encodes CASSEFRTNTGELFF.